This T cell receptor (beta chain) was sequenced during a study of shared clonotypes between healthy human individuals. Study findings and constraints: Incompleteness in sorted-subset sequencing, despite large depth, was shown by rarefaction. Shared across several donors were around 5% of the naive CD4 clonotypes. A small donor pool kept down the genetic and exposure-history diversity that was represented.

CDR1 LNHNV and CDR2 YYDKDF come from the germline V gene (reference sequence). The CDR3 length is 16 residues. V was clipped by 6 bases and J by 3 bases; unmatched bases: 7. About this clone: Its antigen is unidentified.

It was CD45RO-negative cells, positively selected for CCR7, that made up naive CD8 cells, with terminally differentiated effector memory CD45RA+ cells excluded. Profiled with immunoSEQ multiplex PCR; TCRdb holds only in-frame clones, not every one. Of some 2.1 million clones in the sample, just over 90% were seen once. The receptor was isolated from a man aged 18-30 years in good health. Some clones in this sample may be carry-over from other donors' samples. The J gene is TRBJ2-3, the V gene TRBV15, with 12 bases identical to TRBD2. Sequences were obtained from naive CD8+ T cells from PBMCs. The CDR3 DNA sequence: TGTGCCACCAGAAAGACCACTAGCGGGAGGACAGATACGCAGTATTTT. The encoded protein is CATRKTTSGRTDTQYF.